Given below is one T cell receptor beta chain in context. What it binds is unknown. The method was immunoSEQ multiplex PCR; TCRdb's version includes in-frame clones alone and lacks a portion of them. This table holds 110,000 or so clones, roughly 89% found once. These data come from a study of T cell responses to AZD1222 COVID-19 vaccine. Findings and limits, study-wide: Regions 160-218 and 743-854 held dominance among vaccine-associated CD4 TCRs, which spanned spike. After two AZD1222 doses, spike-specific TCR breadth and depth rose versus day 0.

The V and J ends lost 2 bases and 4 bases respectively, with 7 bases between them. Germline values: CDR1 SGHKS, CDR2 YYEKEE (reference sequence). There are 12 residues in the CDR3. The V gene is TRBV5-5, the J gene TRBJ2-7; D is undetermined. The sample here was peripheral blood, taken 28 days after the second AZD1222 dose. This clonotype was obtained from an adult who received the AZD1222 COVID-19 vaccine. CDR3 sequence reads: CASSFSGYEQYF. The CDR3 DNA is TGTGCCAGCAGCTTCTCCGGGTACGAGCAGTACTTC.